The T cell receptor (beta chain) described here comes from a study of post-analysis software for immune sequencing data. TCR beta cDNA libraries had unique molecular identifiers. MiXCR, run by TCRdb on the PCR reads, gives a single entry per CDR3 protein. The sample lists roughly 540,000 distinct CDR3 sequences, roughly 34% occurring once. Notes on this clonotype: The antigen remains unidentified.

The CDR3 is 15 residues long. Trimming cost V 6 bases and J 1 base, with 16 bases left between them. CDR1 and CDR2 from the germline V gene are MNHNS and SASEGT. Study-wide results and limits: Higher frequency in patients than in controls was seen for five TRBV segments, with TRBV5-6, TRBV5-1 and TRBV20-1 among them.

This TCR came from a girl younger than 18 with multiple sclerosis. Specimen: blood. The chain combines TRBV6-1 with TRBJ2-7; TRBD1 is a possible D gene (7 bases). The CDR3 sequence: CASSPRAGGSYEQYF. CDR3 coding DNA: TGTGCCAGCAGCCCCAGGGCAGGGGGGTCCTACGAGCAGTACTTC.